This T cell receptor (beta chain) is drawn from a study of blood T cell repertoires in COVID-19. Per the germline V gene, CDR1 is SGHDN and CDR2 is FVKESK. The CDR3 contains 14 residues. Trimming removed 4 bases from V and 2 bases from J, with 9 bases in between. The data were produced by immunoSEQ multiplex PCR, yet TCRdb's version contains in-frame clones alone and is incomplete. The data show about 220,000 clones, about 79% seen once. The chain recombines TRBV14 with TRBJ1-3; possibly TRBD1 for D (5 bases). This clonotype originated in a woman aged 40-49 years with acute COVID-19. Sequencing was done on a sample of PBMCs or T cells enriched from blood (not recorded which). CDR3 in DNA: TGTGCCAGCAGCCCGGGGGGTGCTGGAAACACCATATATTTT. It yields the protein CASSPGGAGNTIYF. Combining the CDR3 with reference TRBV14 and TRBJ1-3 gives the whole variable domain EAGVTQFPSHSVIEKGQTVTLRCDPISGHDNLYWYRRVMGKEIKFLLHFVKESKQDESGMPNNRFLAERTGGTYSTLKVQPAELEDSGVYFCASSPGGAGNTIYFGEGSWLTVV.